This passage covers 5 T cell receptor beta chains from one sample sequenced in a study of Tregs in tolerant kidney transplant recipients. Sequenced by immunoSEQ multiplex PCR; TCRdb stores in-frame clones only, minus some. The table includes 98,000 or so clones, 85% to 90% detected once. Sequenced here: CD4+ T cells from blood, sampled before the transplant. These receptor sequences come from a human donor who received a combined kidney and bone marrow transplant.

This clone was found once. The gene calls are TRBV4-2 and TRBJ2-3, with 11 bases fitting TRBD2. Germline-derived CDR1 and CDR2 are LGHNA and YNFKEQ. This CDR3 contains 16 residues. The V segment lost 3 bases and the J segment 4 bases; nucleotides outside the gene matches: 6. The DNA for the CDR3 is TGTGCCAGCAGCCAGGACCCGGGACTAGCGGCAGATACGCAGTATTTT. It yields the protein CASSQDPGLAADTQYF.

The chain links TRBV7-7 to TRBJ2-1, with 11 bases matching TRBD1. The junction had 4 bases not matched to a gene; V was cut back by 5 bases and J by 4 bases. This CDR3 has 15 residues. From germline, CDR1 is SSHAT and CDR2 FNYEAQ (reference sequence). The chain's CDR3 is CASSLGQGAYNEQFF. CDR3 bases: TGTGCCAGCAGCCTAGGACAGGGGGCTTACAATGAGCAGTTCTTC.

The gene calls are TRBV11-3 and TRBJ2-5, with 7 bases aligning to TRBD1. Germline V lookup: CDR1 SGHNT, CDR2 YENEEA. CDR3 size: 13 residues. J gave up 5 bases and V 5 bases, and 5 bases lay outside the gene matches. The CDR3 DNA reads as TGTGCCAGCAGCAGACAGGGTGGGGAGACCCAGTACTTC. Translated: CASSRQGGETQYF. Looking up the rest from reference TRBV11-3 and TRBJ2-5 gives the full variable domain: EAGVVQSPRYKIIEKKQPVAFWCNPISGHNTLYWYLQNLGQGPELLIRYENEEAVDDSQLPKDRFSAERLKGVDSTLKIQPAELGDSAVYLCASSRQGGETQYFGPGTRLLVL.

DNA of the CDR3: TGTGCCAGCAGAACCACAGGGTCAAGAAATTCACCCCTCCACTTT. The encoded protein is CASRTTGSRNSPLHF. This chain connects TRBV2 to TRBJ1-6; perhaps TRBD1 as D (6 bases). V shed 6 bases and J shed 7 bases, with 16 bases lying between them. This CDR3 comprises 15 residues. CDR1 is SNHLY, CDR2 FYNNEI, per germline.

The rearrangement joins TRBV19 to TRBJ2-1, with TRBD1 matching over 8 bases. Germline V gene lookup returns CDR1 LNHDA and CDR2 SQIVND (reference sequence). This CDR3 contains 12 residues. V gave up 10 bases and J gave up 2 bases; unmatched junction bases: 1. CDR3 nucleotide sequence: TGTGCCACGGGACAGGCCTACAATGAGCAGTTCTTC. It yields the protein CATGQAYNEQFF.